This is a list of T cell receptor beta chains from one sample in a study of CD8+ T cells in alopecia areata. Repertoires were generated with immunoSEQ multiplex PCR, while TCRdb's copy carries only in-frame clones and drops some. The profile shows tens of thousands of clones, roughly half of them singletons. The specimen was NKG2D-high CD8+ T cells sorted from blood. Receptors originate from a human donor with alopecia areata. Each CDR3 is given with its conserved first and last residue. The D gene is left open where the match is weak. For some rows the clone size is stated as once, few or many, or as a class when expanded; others skip it.

v_gene: TRBV5-6; j_gene: TRBJ1-2; d_gene: -; abundance: -; len: 12; CDR3aa: CASSLGGAGYTF; CDR3nt: TGTGCCAGCAGCTTGGGGGGAGCTGGCTACACCTTC
v_gene: TRBV7-9; j_gene: TRBJ2-7; d_gene: TRBD1; abundance: few; len: 15; CDR3aa: CASSHRDRETYEQYF; CDR3nt: TGTGCCAGCAGCCACCGGGACAGGGAAACCTACGAGCAGTACTTC
v_gene: TRBV23-1; j_gene: TRBJ2-7; d_gene: TRBD1; abundance: -; len: 14; CDR3aa: CASSQRDSSYEQYF; CDR3nt: TGCGCCAGCAGTCAAAGGGACAGCTCCTACGAGCAGTACTTC
v_gene: TRBV15; j_gene: TRBJ2-3; d_gene: TRBD2; abundance: -; len: 16; CDR3aa: CATSRRTSGDSDTQYF; CDR3nt: TGTGCCACCAGCAGAAGGACTAGCGGGGACTCAGATACGCAGTATTTT
v_gene: TRBV18; j_gene: TRBJ2-3; d_gene: -; abundance: -; len: 13; CDR3aa: CASSPSRGDTQYF; CDR3nt: TGTGCCAGCTCCCCCAGTAGAGGAGATACGCAGTATTTT
v_gene: TRBV2; j_gene: TRBJ1-2; d_gene: TRBD1; abundance: -; len: 14; CDR3aa: CASSPGTGDYGYTF; CDR3nt: TGTGCCAGCAGTCCTGGGACAGGGGACTATGGCTACACCTTC
v_gene: TRBV9; j_gene: TRBJ2-1; d_gene: -; abundance: -; len: 16; CDR3aa: CASSVDSGDPYNEQFF; CDR3nt: TGTGCCAGCAGCGTAGATAGCGGAGACCCCTACAATGAGCAGTTCTTC
v_gene: TRBV11-2; j_gene: TRBJ2-3; d_gene: TRBD2; abundance: -; len: 16; CDR3aa: CASSPISGGYTDTQYF; CDR3nt: TGTGCCAGCAGCCCCATTAGCGGGGGGTACACAGATACGCAGTATTTT
v_gene: TRBV2; j_gene: TRBJ2-3; d_gene: TRBD2; abundance: few; len: 14; CDR3aa: CASITSGSLDTQYF; CDR3nt: TGTGCCAGCATAACTAGCGGGAGTTTGGATACGCAGTATTTT
v_gene: TRBV13; j_gene: TRBJ2-2; d_gene: -; abundance: few; len: 12; CDR3aa: CASSDRTGELFF; CDR3nt: TGTGCCAGCAGCGATCGCACCGGGGAGCTGTTTTTT
v_gene: TRBV6-6; j_gene: TRBJ2-3; d_gene: -; abundance: -; len: 16; CDR3aa: CASSVSGVWSTDTQYF; CDR3nt: TGTGCCAGCAGTGTATCAGGGGTGTGGAGCACAGATACGCAGTATTTT
v_gene: TRBV28; j_gene: TRBJ2-1; d_gene: TRBD2; abundance: -; len: 14; CDR3aa: CATKGLAVYNEQFF; CDR3nt: TGTGCCACTAAAGGACTAGCGGTATACAATGAGCAGTTCTTC
v_gene: TRBV27; j_gene: TRBJ1-1; d_gene: TRBD1; abundance: few; len: 16; CDR3aa: CASRPTPRQGGTEAFF; CDR3nt: TGTGCCAGCAGACCTACACCCCGACAGGGGGGAACTGAAGCTTTCTTT
v_gene: TRBV7-2; j_gene: TRBJ2-5; d_gene: -; abundance: -; len: 15; CDR3aa: CASTDQIAVEETQYF; CDR3nt: TGTGCCAGCACCGATCAGATAGCGGTCGAAGAGACCCAGTACTTC
v_gene: TRBV7-9; j_gene: TRBJ1-2; d_gene: -; abundance: -; len: 15; CDR3aa: CASSLGPISGDGYTF; CDR3nt: TGTGCCAGCAGCTTAGGTCCGATCTCTGGGGATGGCTACACCTTC
v_gene: TRBV29-1; j_gene: TRBJ2-3; d_gene: -; abundance: few; len: 15; CDR3aa: CSVEGAAGSTDTQYF; CDR3nt: TGCAGCGTTGAAGGGGCGGCGGGCAGCACAGATACGCAGTATTTT
v_gene: TRBV15; j_gene: TRBJ2-3; d_gene: TRBD1; abundance: -; len: 13; CDR3aa: CAITDREVDTQYF; CDR3nt: TGTGCCATCACGGACAGGGAGGTAGATACGCAGTATTTT
v_gene: TRBV29-1; j_gene: TRBJ2-3; d_gene: -; abundance: -; len: 12; CDR3aa: CSVARFADTQYF; CDR3nt: TGCAGCGTAGCCCGGTTCGCAGATACGCAGTATTTT
v_gene: TRBV27; j_gene: TRBJ2-5; d_gene: -; abundance: -; len: 14; CDR3aa: CASSYGESGETQYF; CDR3nt: TGTGCCAGCAGTTATGGGGAAAGCGGAGAGACCCAGTACTTC
v_gene: TRBV29-1; j_gene: TRBJ2-1; d_gene: -; abundance: -; len: 15; CDR3aa: CSVEDPAIEFSEQFF; CDR3nt: TGCAGCGTTGAAGATCCCGCGATAGAGTTCAGTGAGCAGTTCTTC
v_gene: TRBV29-1; j_gene: TRBJ2-7; d_gene: TRBD1; abundance: few; len: 13; CDR3aa: CSALGQTNYEQYF; CDR3nt: TGCAGCGCCCTGGGACAGACGAACTACGAGCAGTACTTC
v_gene: TRBV25-1; j_gene: TRBJ2-1; d_gene: TRBD2; abundance: few; len: 14; CDR3aa: CASSEAGLAGEQFF; CDR3nt: TGTGCCAGCAGTGAAGCGGGACTAGCGGGTGAGCAGTTCTTC
v_gene: TRBV29-1; j_gene: TRBJ2-5; d_gene: TRBD1; abundance: -; len: 13; CDR3aa: CSVDTGGWETQYF; CDR3nt: TGCAGCGTCGACACAGGGGGCTGGGAGACCCAGTACTTC
v_gene: TRBV29-1; j_gene: TRBJ2-5; d_gene: -; abundance: -; len: 12; CDR3aa: CSAEGVQETQYF; CDR3nt: TGCAGCGCCGAGGGGGTACAAGAGACCCAGTACTTC
v_gene: TRBV5-6; j_gene: TRBJ2-1; d_gene: TRBD2; abundance: medium-sized; len: 15; CDR3aa: CASSLASGRINEQFF; CDR3nt: TGTGCCAGCAGCTTGGCCAGCGGGAGAATCAATGAGCAGTTCTTC
v_gene: TRBV30; j_gene: TRBJ2-7; d_gene: TRBD2; abundance: -; len: 17; CDR3aa: CAWSGGTSKSSSHEQYF; CDR3nt: TGTGCCTGGAGTGGCGGGACTAGCAAATCGTCTTCCCACGAGCAGTACTTC
v_gene: TRBV19; j_gene: TRBJ2-2; d_gene: -; abundance: -; len: 12; CDR3aa: CASSWATGELFF; CDR3nt: TGTGCCAGTAGTTGGGCCACCGGGGAGCTGTTTTTT
v_gene: TRBV2; j_gene: TRBJ2-1; d_gene: -; abundance: -; len: 12; CDR3aa: CASSGTPNEQFF; CDR3nt: TGTGCCAGCTCCGGGACCCCCAATGAGCAGTTCTTC
v_gene: TRBV29-1; j_gene: TRBJ2-3; d_gene: TRBD2; abundance: few; len: 15; CDR3aa: CSVETSGTSTDTQYF; CDR3nt: TGCAGCGTCGAGACTAGCGGGACAAGCACAGATACGCAGTATTTT
v_gene: TRBV30; j_gene: TRBJ2-3; d_gene: -; abundance: -; len: 15; CDR3aa: CAWSGGGGGTDTQYF; CDR3nt: TGTGCCTGGAGTGGAGGCGGAGGAGGTACAGATACGCAGTATTTT
v_gene: TRBV30; j_gene: TRBJ2-2; d_gene: -; abundance: -; len: 12; CDR3aa: CAWSPPTGELFF; CDR3nt: TGTGCCTGGAGCCCTCCCACCGGGGAGCTGTTTTTT
v_gene: TRBV19; j_gene: TRBJ2-1; d_gene: -; abundance: -; len: 14; CDR3aa: CASSRFGQHNEQFF; CDR3nt: TGTGCCAGTAGCAGATTCGGACAACACAATGAGCAGTTCTTC
v_gene: TRBV2; j_gene: TRBJ2-1; d_gene: -; abundance: -; len: 15; CDR3aa: CASRKGRGQYNEQFF; CDR3nt: TGTGCCAGCAGAAAGGGTCGAGGGCAGTACAATGAGCAGTTCTTC
v_gene: TRBV7-9; j_gene: TRBJ1-1; d_gene: -; abundance: few; len: 16; CDR3aa: CASSLVGISMNTEAFF; CDR3nt: TGTGCCAGCAGCTTAGTGGGTATCAGTATGAACACTGAAGCTTTCTTT
v_gene: TRBV4-2; j_gene: TRBJ1-1; d_gene: -; abundance: -; len: 15; CDR3aa: CASSQEQGVNTEAFF; CDR3nt: TGTGCCAGCAGCCAAGAACAGGGAGTGAACACTGAAGCTTTCTTT
v_gene: TRBV30; j_gene: TRBJ1-1; d_gene: -; abundance: -; len: 13; CDR3aa: CAWEQQMNTEAFF; CDR3nt: TGTGCCTGGGAACAGCAAATGAACACTGAAGCTTTCTTT
v_gene: TRBV5-1; j_gene: TRBJ2-7; d_gene: -; abundance: -; len: 11; CDR3aa: CASSLVGEQYF; CDR3nt: TGCGCCAGCAGCTTGGTGGGAGAGCAGTACTTC
v_gene: TRBV2; j_gene: TRBJ1-2; d_gene: -; abundance: few; len: 15; CDR3aa: CASREQTGMEYGYTF; CDR3nt: TGTGCCAGCAGGGAACAGACAGGCATGGAATATGGCTACACCTTC
v_gene: TRBV29-1; j_gene: TRBJ2-7; d_gene: TRBD2; abundance: few; len: 13; CDR3aa: CSVKAGSSYEQYF; CDR3nt: TGCAGCGTTAAAGCGGGGAGCTCCTACGAGCAGTACTTC
v_gene: TRBV7-9; j_gene: TRBJ2-7; d_gene: -; abundance: once; len: 12; CDR3aa: CASTTTFYEQYF; CDR3nt: TGTGCCAGCACCACGACTTTTTACGAGCAGTACTTC
v_gene: TRBV13; j_gene: TRBJ2-7; d_gene: -; abundance: -; len: 15; CDR3aa: CASSPPTVGVAEQYF; CDR3nt: TGTGCCAGCAGCCCCCCTACGGTGGGAGTGGCCGAGCAGTACTTC
v_gene: TRBV7-9; j_gene: TRBJ1-1; d_gene: TRBD1; abundance: -; len: 15; CDR3aa: CASSLAQGLNTEAFF; CDR3nt: TGTGCCAGCAGCTTGGCACAGGGGTTGAACACTGAAGCTTTCTTT
v_gene: TRBV7-6; j_gene: TRBJ2-1; d_gene: -; abundance: -; len: 12; CDR3aa: CASSLFPNEQFF; CDR3nt: TGTGCCAGCAGCTTATTTCCCAATGAGCAGTTCTTC
v_gene: TRBV20-1; j_gene: TRBJ2-1; d_gene: -; abundance: few; len: 11; CDR3aa: CSASHSSGEFF; CDR3nt: TGCAGTGCTTCCCATTCGAGCGGTGAGTTCTTC
v_gene: TRBV27; j_gene: TRBJ2-7; d_gene: -; abundance: -; len: 15; CDR3aa: CASTPRGVGSYEQYF; CDR3nt: TGTGCCAGCACTCCACGAGGCGTGGGCTCCTACGAGCAGTACTTC
v_gene: TRBV7-7; j_gene: TRBJ2-3; d_gene: TRBD2; abundance: -; len: 15; CDR3aa: CASSLTTSGRDTQYF; CDR3nt: TGTGCCAGCAGCTTAACGACTAGCGGGAGAGATACGCAGTATTTT
v_gene: TRBV27; j_gene: TRBJ1-1; d_gene: -; abundance: -; len: 14; CDR3aa: CASSLGRGNTEAFF; CDR3nt: TGTGCCAGCAGTTTAGGAAGGGGGAACACTGAAGCTTTCTTT
v_gene: TRBV7-3; j_gene: TRBJ2-1; d_gene: -; abundance: few; len: 14; CDR3aa: CASSLTGELNEQFF; CDR3nt: TGTGCCAGCAGCTTAACCGGGGAACTGAATGAGCAGTTCTTC
v_gene: TRBV7-9; j_gene: TRBJ2-2; d_gene: TRBD1; abundance: -; len: 17; CDR3aa: CASSFPGQGPNTGELFF; CDR3nt: TGTGCCAGCAGCTTCCCGGGACAGGGTCCGAACACCGGGGAGCTGTTTTTT
v_gene: TRBV28; j_gene: TRBJ2-5; d_gene: -; abundance: -; len: 13; CDR3aa: CASSFPQGETQYF; CDR3nt: TGTGCCAGCAGTTTTCCTCAGGGAGAGACCCAGTACTTC
v_gene: TRBV4-1; j_gene: TRBJ2-4; d_gene: -; abundance: -; len: 17; CDR3aa: CASSQEGFPGVTNIQYF; CDR3nt: TGCGCCAGCAGCCAAGAAGGTTTTCCGGGGGTTACCAACATTCAGTACTTC
v_gene: TRBV29-1; j_gene: TRBJ1-2; d_gene: -; abundance: few; len: 14; CDR3aa: CSVEDSAQLYGYTF; CDR3nt: TGCAGCGTTGAAGATTCTGCACAGCTCTATGGCTACACCTTC
v_gene: TRBV11-3; j_gene: TRBJ2-3; d_gene: -; abundance: -; len: 12; CDR3aa: CASSLNSDTQYF; CDR3nt: TGTGCCAGCAGCTTGAACTCAGATACGCAGTATTTT
v_gene: TRBV3-1/TRBV3-2; j_gene: TRBJ2-7; d_gene: -; abundance: few; len: 8; CDR3aa: CARYEQYF; CDR3nt: TGTGCCAGGTACGAGCAGTACTTC
v_gene: TRBV29-1; j_gene: TRBJ2-5; d_gene: TRBD1; abundance: -; len: 13; CDR3aa: CSVEGQNQETQYF; CDR3nt: TGCAGCGTTGAGGGACAGAACCAAGAGACCCAGTACTTC
v_gene: TRBV27; j_gene: TRBJ2-7; d_gene: TRBD2; abundance: -; len: 14; CDR3aa: CASSSREASYEQYF; CDR3nt: TGTGCCAGCAGTTCGCGGGAGGCCAGCTACGAGCAGTACTTC
v_gene: TRBV30; j_gene: TRBJ2-5; d_gene: -; abundance: few; len: 15; CDR3aa: CAWSIRGLQKETQYF; CDR3nt: TGTGCCTGGAGCATCCGGGGGCTACAAAAAGAGACCCAGTACTTC
v_gene: TRBV5-1; j_gene: TRBJ2-1; d_gene: TRBD2; abundance: -; len: 11; CDR3aa: CASSLGGGKFF; CDR3nt: TGCGCCAGCAGCTTGGGCGGGGGAAAGTTCTTC
v_gene: TRBV29-1; j_gene: TRBJ2-2; d_gene: TRBD1; abundance: -; len: 14; CDR3aa: CSVETGSNTGELFF; CDR3nt: TGCAGCGTTGAGACAGGGAGTAACACCGGGGAGCTGTTTTTT